One sample yielded the 9 T cell receptor beta chains listed below, sequenced in a study of blood T cell repertoires in COVID-19. The table came from immunoSEQ multiplex PCR; TCRdb's copy has only in-frame clones and leaves some out. The sample includes around 150,000 clones, roughly 80% of them seen just once. Specimen: PBMCs or T cells enriched from blood (not recorded which). These receptors all stem from a woman aged 60 to 75 who had recovered from COVID-19.

V usage is TRBV19 and J usage is TRBJ1-1; D may be TRBD1 (5 bases). Trimming took 9 bases from V and 5 from J, leaving 16 bases between them. The CDR3 loop spans 13 amino acids. Germline V CDR1 and CDR2: LNHDA, SQIVND (reference sequence). The CDR3 DNA reads TGTGCCAGCAGCCAGGGCAAACGTACTGAAGCTTTCTTT. Protein: CASSQGKRTEAFF.

The rearrangement joins TRBV5-1 to TRBJ1-2, with TRBD1 identical over 7 bases. The trim removed 4 bases at V and 8 bases at J, leaving 11 bases unmatched. This CDR3 has 14 residues. CDR1 is SGHRS, CDR2 YFSETQ, per germline. CDR3 sequence (DNA): TGCGCCAGCAGCGCATACCGACAGGGCGACGGCTACACCTTC. Protein sequence: CASSAYRQGDGYTF.

J is TRBJ2-5 and V is TRBV12-3 or TRBV12-4; D not certain. V was pared by 3 bases and J by 2 bases, with 4 bases between. The CDR3 is made up of 12 amino acids. The CDR3 coding sequence is TGTGCCAGCAGTTTGAGGCAAGAGACCCAGTACTTC. Protein sequence: CASSLRQETQYF.

The CDR3 spells CASGKDRGQTEQYF. CDR3 nucleotide sequence: TGTGCTAGTGGCAAGGACAGGGGTCAGACCGAGCAGTACTTC. The genes are TRBV12-5 and TRBJ2-7, with 9 nucleotides matching TRBD1. Losses at the gene ends were 6 bases for V and 6 bases for J; bases not matched to a gene: 9. Germline V gene lookup returns CDR1 LGHNT and CDR2 FRNRAP. The CDR3 length is 14 residues.

The chain combines TRBV7-9 with TRBJ2-1, with D possibly being TRBD1 (5 bases). V lost 3 bases and J 2 bases, leaving 14 bases between the germline ends. This CDR3 region has 16 residues. Per the germline V gene, CDR1 is SEHNR and CDR2 is FQNEAQ (reference sequence). CDR3 nucleotide sequence: TGTGCCAGCAGCTTGGGGCAGGGATGGGCCTACAATGAGCAGTTCTTC. It translates to CASSLGQGWAYNEQFF.

This clone was recorded only once. This sequence joins TRBV4-2 and TRBJ1-6, with TRBD1 identical over 10 bases. This CDR3 has 18 residues. CDR1 is LGHNA, CDR2 YNFKEQ, per germline. Trimming cost V 0 bases and J 7 bases; bases outside gene matches: 9. CDR3 sequence (DNA): TGTGCCAGCAGCCAAGATTACATCCGGGACAGGGGAAATTCACCCCTCCACTTT. Its protein product is CASSQDYIRDRGNSPLHF.

The chain has TRBV12-5 and TRBJ2-7; D uncertain. Between the trimmed V and J ends, which lost 2 bases and 6 bases, there was a span of 11 bases. Germline V lookup: CDR1 LGHNT, CDR2 FRNRAP. The CDR3 has 13 residues. The CDR3 region has the DNA TGTGCTAGTGGTTTGAGCGAGGTTGGCGAGCAGTACTTC. Translation: CASGLSEVGEQYF. Based on the CDR3 plus reference TRBV12-5 and TRBJ2-7, the full variable domain is DARVTQTPRHKVTEMGQEVTMRCQPILGHNTVFWYRQTMMQGLELLAYFRNRAPLDDSGMPKDRFSAEMPDATLATLKIQPSEPRDSAVYFCASGLSEVGEQYFGPGTRLTVT.

As DNA, the CDR3 is TGCGCCAGCAGCTTGGATCCGGGACAGACCTCCTACGAGCAGTACTTC. Translation: CASSLDPGQTSYEQYF. V gene TRBV5-1 combines with J gene TRBJ2-7; 7 positions agree with TRBD1. This CDR3 region has 16 residues. V dropped 0 bases and J dropped 0; count of bases not matched to a gene: 6. The germline V gene has CDR1 SGHRS and CDR2 YFSETQ.

The chain carries TRBV2 and TRBJ2-1, with TRBD2 matching 8 bases. The CDR3 spans 17 residues. CDR1 and CDR2 (germline): SNHLY, FYNNEI. Unmatched junction bases numbered 6, after V lost 2 bases and J lost 0 bases. CDR3 loop: CASSELGRGASYNEQFF. The DNA for the CDR3 is TGTGCCAGCAGTGAATTAGGGCGGGGGGCCTCCTACAATGAGCAGTTCTTC.